This is a list of T cell receptor beta chains from one sample in a study of regulatory T cells in long-lasting Graves disease. TCRdb itself ran the multiplex PCR reads through MiXCR, one entry per CDR3 protein. The sample lists hundreds of thousands of distinct CDR3 sequences, 15% to 20% occurring once. These data are also associated with another study on T cells in Graves' hyperthyroidism and ophthalmopathy.

This specimen was peripheral blood mononuclear cells (PBMCs), taken at new diagnosis, from a patient treated with antithyroid drugs. Receptors were obtained from a woman in her 30s with Graves disease. Both conserved end residues are part of each CDR3. The order of the fields is D gene, clone size, V gene, J gene, CDR3 length, CDR3 protein, CDR3 DNA. D genes are given only for firm matches. The size entry is marked missing in some rows and otherwise reads once, few, many or a size class.

D gene: .
clone size: many
V gene: TRBV27
J gene: TRBJ1-5
CDR3 length: 13
CDR3 protein: CASSQGVVMPQHF
CDR3 DNA: TGTGCCAGCAGTCAAGGGGTTGTGATGCCCCAGCATTTT

D gene: .
clone size: few
V gene: TRBV5-8
J gene: TRBJ2-2
CDR3 length: 15
CDR3 protein: CASSPGDRNTGELFF
CDR3 DNA: TGTGCCAGCTCTCCGGGGGACAGGAACACCGGGGAGCTGTTTTTT

D gene: .
clone size: few
V gene: TRBV7-2
J gene: TRBJ2-5
CDR3 length: 14
CDR3 protein: CASRGWQAGETQYF
CDR3 DNA: TGTGCCAGCAGGGGGTGGCAGGCCGGGGAGACCCAGTACTTC

D gene: TRBD1
clone size: many
V gene: TRBV7-2
J gene: TRBJ1-2
CDR3 length: 15
CDR3 protein: CASTTGTGVGYGYTF
CDR3 DNA: TGTGCCAGCACGACCGGGACAGGGGTTGGCTATGGCTACACCTTC

D gene: .
clone size: .
V gene: TRBV5-6
J gene: TRBJ1-5
CDR3 length: 16
CDR3 protein: CASSLWDGSSNQPQHF
CDR3 DNA: TGTGCCAGCAGCTTGTGGGACGGGAGCTCCAATCAGCCCCAGCATTTT

D gene: .
clone size: few
V gene: TRBV10-2
J gene: TRBJ2-1
CDR3 length: 12
CDR3 protein: CAGSDYNNEQFF
CDR3 DNA: TGCGCCGGCAGTGACTATAACAATGAGCAGTTCTTC

D gene: TRBD1
clone size: .
V gene: TRBV12-3/TRBV12-4
J gene: TRBJ1-1
CDR3 length: 15
CDR3 protein: CASSSIDRGNAEAFF
CDR3 DNA: TGTGCCAGCAGCAGCATAGACAGGGGGAATGCTGAAGCTTTCTTT

D gene: .
clone size: few
V gene: TRBV27
J gene: TRBJ1-6
CDR3 length: 16
CDR3 protein: CASGVTGRLGNSPLHF
CDR3 DNA: TGTGCCAGCGGAGTTACCGGGCGGTTGGGAAATTCACCCCTCCACTTT

D gene: .
clone size: .
V gene: TRBV27
J gene: TRBJ2-1
CDR3 length: 20
CDR3 protein: CASSFKRPAGVASSYNEQFF
CDR3 DNA: TGTGCCAGCAGTTTCAAAAGACCCGCAGGGGTGGCTAGCTCCTACAATGAGCAGTTCTTC

D gene: TRBD1
clone size: many
V gene: TRBV12-3/TRBV12-4
J gene: TRBJ1-6
CDR3 length: 16
CDR3 protein: CASSRISGTGNSPLHF
CDR3 DNA: TGTGCCAGCAGTAGAATCTCCGGGACAGGGAATTCACCCCTCCACTTT

D gene: TRBD1
clone size: many
V gene: TRBV6-2/TRBV6-3
J gene: TRBJ2-5
CDR3 length: 15
CDR3 protein: CASSYPTGGLETQYF
CDR3 DNA: TGTGCCAGCAGTTACCCGACAGGGGGGTTGGAGACCCAGTACTTC

D gene: TRBD1
clone size: few
V gene: TRBV20-1
J gene: TRBJ1-6
CDR3 length: 15
CDR3 protein: CSARDSNRGDSPLHF
CDR3 DNA: TGCAGTGCTAGAGATTCTAACAGGGGGGATTCACCCCTCCACTTT

D gene: .
clone size: many
V gene: TRBV5-1
J gene: TRBJ1-2
CDR3 length: 13
CDR3 protein: CASSRQDGDGYTF
CDR3 DNA: TGCGCCAGCAGTAGACAGGATGGGGATGGCTACACCTTC

D gene: TRBD1
clone size: many
V gene: TRBV7-2
J gene: TRBJ2-5
CDR3 length: 15
CDR3 protein: CASSFLGQGLETQYF
CDR3 DNA: TGTGCCAGCAGCTTTCTGGGACAGGGTCTGGAGACCCAGTACTTC

D gene: .
clone size: many
V gene: TRBV10-3
J gene: TRBJ2-5
CDR3 length: 12
CDR3 protein: CAMAASEETQYF
CDR3 DNA: TGTGCCATGGCAGCGTCCGAAGAGACCCAGTACTTC

D gene: .
clone size: many
V gene: TRBV2
J gene: TRBJ1-5
CDR3 length: 14
CDR3 protein: CASNGLGPNQPQHF
CDR3 DNA: TGTGCCAGCAATGGGCTGGGGCCCAATCAGCCCCAGCATTTT

D gene: .
clone size: .
V gene: TRBV2
J gene: TRBJ2-7
CDR3 length: 14
CDR3 protein: CASSPPGSNYEQYF
CDR3 DNA: TGTGCCAGCAGTCCCCCGGGATCCAACTACGAGCAGTACTTC

D gene: .
clone size: few
V gene: TRBV9
J gene: TRBJ1-1
CDR3 length: 15
CDR3 protein: CASSVAEGSGTEAFF
CDR3 DNA: TGTGCCAGCAGCGTAGCTGAGGGATCGGGCACTGAAGCTTTCTTT

D gene: .
clone size: .
V gene: TRBV7-2
J gene: TRBJ2-1
CDR3 length: 15
CDR3 protein: CASSFDSHVYNEQFF
CDR3 DNA: TGTGCCAGCAGCTTCGATTCTCACGTTTACAATGAGCAGTTCTTC

D gene: .
clone size: few
V gene: TRBV14
J gene: TRBJ2-5
CDR3 length: 15
CDR3 protein: CASSLTSDREETQYF
CDR3 DNA: TGTGCCAGCAGCCTAACATCGGACCGGGAAGAGACCCAGTACTTC

D gene: .
clone size: many
V gene: TRBV5-1
J gene: TRBJ1-2
CDR3 length: 14
CDR3 protein: CASNPGQGYYGYTF
CDR3 DNA: TGCGCCAGCAACCCGGGCCAGGGCTACTATGGCTACACCTTC

D gene: .
clone size: few
V gene: TRBV20-1
J gene: TRBJ1-2
CDR3 length: 16
CDR3 protein: CSARDLGTVVIGGYTF
CDR3 DNA: TGCAGTGCTAGAGATCTTGGGACGGTGGTAATCGGTGGCTACACCTTC

D gene: TRBD1
clone size: .
V gene: TRBV9
J gene: TRBJ1-3
CDR3 length: 16
CDR3 protein: CASSVAGGNSGNTIYF
CDR3 DNA: TGTGCCAGCAGCGTAGCAGGGGGCAACTCTGGAAACACCATATATTTT

D gene: .
clone size: .
V gene: TRBV14
J gene: TRBJ1-6
CDR3 length: 14
CDR3 protein: CASSQLQGRSPLHF
CDR3 DNA: TGTGCCAGCAGCCAATTGCAGGGGAGGTCACCCCTCCACTTT

D gene: TRBD2
clone size: few
V gene: TRBV28
J gene: TRBJ2-7
CDR3 length: 16
CDR3 protein: CASSLNSAGGMYEQYF
CDR3 DNA: TGTGCCAGCAGTTTAAACTCAGCGGGAGGGATGTACGAGCAGTACTTC

D gene: TRBD1
clone size: .
V gene: TRBV10-3
J gene: TRBJ1-5
CDR3 length: 13
CDR3 protein: CAISGTADQPQHF
CDR3 DNA: TGTGCCATCAGCGGGACAGCCGATCAGCCCCAGCATTTT